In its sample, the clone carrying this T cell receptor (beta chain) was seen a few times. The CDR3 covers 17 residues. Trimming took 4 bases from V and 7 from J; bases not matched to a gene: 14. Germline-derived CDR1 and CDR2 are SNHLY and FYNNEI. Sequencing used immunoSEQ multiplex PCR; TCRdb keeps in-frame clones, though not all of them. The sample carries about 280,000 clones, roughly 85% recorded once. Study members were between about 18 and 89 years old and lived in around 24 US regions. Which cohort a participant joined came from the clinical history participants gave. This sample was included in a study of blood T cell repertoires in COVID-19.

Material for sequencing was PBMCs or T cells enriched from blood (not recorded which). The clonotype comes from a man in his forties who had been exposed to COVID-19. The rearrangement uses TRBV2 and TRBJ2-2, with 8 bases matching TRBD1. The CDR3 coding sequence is TGTGCCAGCAGTGTACGACAGGGGAGGAGGGTTGGCGGGGAGCTGTTTTTT. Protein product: CASSVRQGRRVGGELFF.